This entry is about one T cell receptor (beta chain). V gave up 4 bases and J gave up 5 bases; unmatched junction bases: 5. The CDR3 has 14 residues. Germline V gene data show CDR1 as SGHRS and CDR2 as YFSETQ. The source of the blood RNA was unsorted whole blood, and germline DNA was extracted as well. The template, roughly 0.45 ug total RNA, yielded TCR beta cDNA made with a constant-region primer. What produced the TCR beta libraries was three nested multiplex PCR rounds using slightly modified ARM-PCR. The first two PCR rounds used TRBV1-TRBV30 primers with a Cbeta primer, roughly 10 cycles each. TCRdb fed the multiplex PCR reads into MiXCR, producing one record per CDR3 protein. The sample yields around 330,000 distinct CDR3 sequences, approximately 60% seen once. The data are from a study of tumor-infiltrating lymphocytes in primary liver carcinoma. Overall study: Patients had primary liver carcinoma treated by surgical resection.

The J gene is TRBJ1-5, the V gene TRBV5-1, with TRBD1 matching over 8 bases. Source material: peripheral blood. This TCR was sampled from a man aged 40-50 years with primary liver carcinoma and hepatitis B virus infection. The DNA for the CDR3 is TGCGCCAGCAGCCCGGACAGGGTCGATCAGCCCCAGCATTTT. This gives the protein CASSPDRVDQPQHF.